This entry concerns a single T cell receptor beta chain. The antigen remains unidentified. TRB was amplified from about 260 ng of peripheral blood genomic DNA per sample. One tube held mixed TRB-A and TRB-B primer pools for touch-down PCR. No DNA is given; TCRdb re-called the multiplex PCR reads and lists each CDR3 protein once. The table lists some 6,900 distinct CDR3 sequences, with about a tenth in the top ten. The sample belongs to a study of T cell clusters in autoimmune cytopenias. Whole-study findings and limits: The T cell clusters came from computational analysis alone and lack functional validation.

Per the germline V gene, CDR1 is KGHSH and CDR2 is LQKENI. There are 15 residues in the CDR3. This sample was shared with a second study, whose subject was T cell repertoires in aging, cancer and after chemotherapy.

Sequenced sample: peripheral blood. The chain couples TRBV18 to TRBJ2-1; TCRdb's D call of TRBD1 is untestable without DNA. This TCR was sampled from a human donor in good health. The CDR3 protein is CASSRPRGQHNEQFF.